This T cell receptor beta chain stems from a study of blood T cell repertoires in COVID-19. Across the whole study: PBMCs, B-cell-depleted T cells, or T cells were the source of the cDNA or gDNA that made up the material.

Cohort placement rested on clinical history that participants reported themselves. This clone came up many times. The protocol was immunoSEQ multiplex PCR, while the TCRdb copy is restricted to in-frame clones and leaves out a portion. The sample shows under 500,000 clones, 87% of them seen only once. The germline gives CDR1 MNHEY, CDR2 SMNVEV (reference sequence). This CDR3 has 13 residues. V was trimmed by 8 bases and J by 0 bases, leaving 10 bases between them. This TCR was recovered from a young woman with acute COVID-19. The sequenced sample was PBMCs or T cells enriched from blood (not recorded which). J is TRBJ1-2 and V is TRBV27; possibly TRBD1 for D (6 bases). The CDR3 region has the DNA TGTGCCAGCTGGGGGCCCCCTAACTATGGCTACACCTTC. Residues: CASWGPPNYGYTF.